This T cell receptor (beta chain) was documented in a study of shared clonotypes between healthy human individuals. Libraries were prepared by immunoSEQ multiplex PCR; TCRdb keeps only in-frame clonotypes and omits some of them. The table has roughly 650,000 clones, approximately 97% seen once. In the case of this clone: The antigen remains undetermined.

This CDR3 contains 14 residues. The V gene's germline CDR1 is KGHSH and CDR2 LQKENI. J lost 4 bases, V lost 6 bases, and 9 bases had no gene match. Points from the study as a whole: Larger estimated richness was generally recorded for naive subsets relative to memory subsets.

The chain employs TRBV18 and TRBJ2-7; 7 bases are shared with TRBD1. The sequence was collected from a woman in her twenties or thirties in good health. The sequenced material came from naive CD4+ T cells sorted from blood. Stated subset: CD45RA+ positively selected. The CDR3 here is CASSPPGQNYEQYF. CDR3 bases: TGTGCCAGCTCCCCTCCGGGACAGAATTACGAGCAGTACTTC.